The 15 T cell receptor beta chains presented below share a single source sample, sequenced in a study of blood T cell repertoires in COVID-19. Measured with immunoSEQ multiplex PCR; TCRdb has only the in-frame clones, and not every one. Found here are 250,000 to 300,000 clones, roughly 88% of them singletons; the top ten hold 1.9%. Sequenced sample: PBMCs or T cells enriched from blood (not recorded which). These receptors were obtained from a woman aged 45-59 years who had recovered from COVID-19.

This chain uses TRBV7-9 with TRBJ2-7, with D tentatively TRBD1 (6 bases). V lost 5 bases and J lost 5, with 16 bases in between. Germline assignment: CDR1 SEHNR and CDR2 FQNEAQ (reference sequence). This CDR3 has 14 amino acids. The CDR3 bases are TGTGCCAGCAGCCTCCGGACAGCTCTGGACGAGCAGTACTTC. This gives the protein CASSLRTALDEQYF.

This rearrangement joins TRBV18 to TRBJ2-5; TRBD1 matches at 11 bases. V gave up 5 bases and J gave up 5 bases; unmatched junction bases: 7. Per germline, CDR1 KGHSH and CDR2 LQKENI. The CDR3 is 15 residues long. The CDR3 DNA reads TGTGCCAGCTCAATCGGACAGGGGGCCTCGGAGACCCAGTACTTC. Its translation is CASSIGQGASETQYF. The whole variable domain, remainder taken from reference TRBV18 and TRBJ2-5, is NAGVMQNPRHLVRRRGQEARLRCSPMKGHSHVYWYRQLPEEGLKFMVYLQKENIIDESGMPKERFSAEFPKEGPSILRIQQVVRGDSAAYFCASSIGQGASETQYFGPGTRLLVL.

The chain is built from TRBV7-3 and TRBJ2-3; a weak D match, TRBD1 (5 bases). Deletions cut 2 bases from V and 4 bases from J, with 16 bases between. Looked up from germline, CDR1 is SGHTA and CDR2 is FQGTGA. The CDR3 spans 16 residues. CDR3 bases: TGTGCCAGCAGCTTAGGTGGTCAGGGTTGGGCAGATACGCAGTATTTT. Translation: CASSLGGQGWADTQYF.

J is TRBJ2-1 and V is TRBV15; 7 bases align to TRBD2. The V gene end was trimmed by 4 bases and the J gene end by 6 bases; junction bases not matched to a gene: 12. CDR3 length: 16 residues. Germline loops: CDR1 LNHNV, CDR2 YYDKDF (reference sequence). The CDR3 bases are TGTGCCACCAGCAAGGGGATTACCGGGACTACCAATGAGCAGTTCTTC. Translation gives CATSKGITGTTNEQFF. Using reference TRBV15 and TRBJ2-1 for the parts outside the CDR3, the full variable domain is DAMVIQNPRYQVTQFGKPVTLSCSQTLNHNVMYWYQQKSSQAPKLLFHYYDKDFNNEADTPDNFQSRRPNTSFCFLDIRSPGLGDTAMYLCATSKGITGTTNEQFFGPGTRLTVL.

The V gene is TRBV5-6, the J gene TRBJ2-2; D remains ambiguous. Trimming removed 4 bases at V and 6 bases at J, with 7 bases between. The CDR3 is 12 residues long. The germline gives CDR1 SGHDT, CDR2 YYEEEE. In nucleotides, the CDR3 is TGTGCCAGCAGCCCCCTTGCCGGGGAGCTGTTTTTT. It specifies CASSPLAGELFF.

This sequence joins TRBV6-5 and TRBJ1-2; D might be TRBD1 (6 bases). This CDR3 is built from 13 residues. Trimming cost V 6 bases and J 4 bases, with 12 bases left between them. The V gene's germline CDR1 is MNHEY and CDR2 SVGAGI. CDR3: CASRVGASYGYTF. The CDR3, as DNA: TGTGCCAGCAGGGTGGGGGCGAGCTATGGCTACACCTTC.

This chain connects TRBV7-9 to TRBJ2-5, with 7 bases lining up with TRBD2. Germline V gene lookup returns CDR1 SEHNR and CDR2 FQNEAQ (reference sequence). The CDR3 sequence is 15 residues long. V dropped 1 base and J dropped 5; count of bases not matched to a gene: 7. The chain's CDR3 is CASSLDLRGDETQYF. Written as DNA, the CDR3 is TGTGCCAGCAGCTTAGATCTTCGGGGGGATGAGACCCAGTACTTC. The full variable domain, with the rest looked up from reference TRBV7-9 and TRBJ2-5, is DTGVSQNPRHKITKRGQNVTFRCDPISEHNRLYWYRQTLGQGPEFLTYFQNEAQLEKSRLLSDRFSAERPKGSFSTLEIQRTEQGDSAMYLCASSLDLRGDETQYFGPGTRLLVL.

This clone showed up just a few times. V and J are TRBV11-2 and TRBJ1-6; D unresolved. The germline V and J ends were trimmed by 1 base and 5 bases, with 6 bases remaining between them. Germline CDR1 SGHAT, CDR2 FQNNGV. This CDR3 has 14 amino acids. The CDR3 sequence is CASSLVLNNSPLHF. DNA of the CDR3: TGTGCCAGCAGCTTAGTCCTTAATAATTCACCCCTCCACTTT.

The gene calls are TRBV10-3 and TRBJ1-5, with 9 positions matching TRBD1. V shed 2 bases, J shed 5 bases, and the junction held 10 bases outside the gene matches. Germline V gene data show CDR1 as ENHRY and CDR2 as SYGVKD. The CDR3 has 17 residues. In DNA, the CDR3 is TGTGCCATCAGTGAGACGGTCCCCGGACAGGGGTATCAGCCCCAGCATTTT. Translating gives CAISETVPGQGYQPQHF.

The chain couples TRBV6-4 to TRBJ2-1; D perhaps matches TRBD2 (6 bases). V lost 6 bases and J 9 bases, leaving 24 bases between the germline ends. The CDR3 covers 16 residues. The germline CDR1 and CDR2 sequences are MRHNA and SNTAGT. CDR3 region: CASSPEGAGISSEQFF. In DNA form, the CDR3 reads TGTGCCAGCAGCCCCGAGGGTGCGGGAATTTCGAGTGAGCAGTTCTTC.

The gene calls are TRBV18 and TRBJ2-7; TRBD1 matches 8 bases. This CDR3 contains 15 residues. The trim removed 6 bases at V and 2 bases at J, leaving 9 bases unmatched. Germline-derived CDR1 and CDR2 are KGHSH and LQKENI. For the CDR3, the DNA is TGTGCCAGCTCCCCAAGACAGGGGAACACCTACGAGCAGTACTTC. It specifies CASSPRQGNTYEQYF.

The chain recombines TRBV2 with TRBJ2-3; TRBD2 matches 8 bases. Losses at the gene ends were 5 bases for V and 6 bases for J; bases not matched to a gene: 4. The CDR3 has 13 amino acids. From germline, CDR1 is SNHLY and CDR2 FYNNEI. In nucleotides, the CDR3 is TGTGCCAGCAGTCCCCGACTAGCGGATACGCAGTATTTT. Translating it yields CASSPRLADTQYF. The full variable domain, rest sourced from reference TRBV2 and TRBJ2-3, is EPEVTQTPSHQVTQMGQEVILRCVPISNHLYFYWYRQILGQKVEFLVSFYNNEISEKSEIFDDQFSVERPDGSNFTLKIRSTKLEDSAMYFCASSPRLADTQYFGPGTRLTVL.

This sequence joins TRBV28 and TRBJ1-6; 9 bases line up with TRBD1. Looked up from germline, CDR1 is MDHEN and CDR2 is SYDVKM. The CDR3 length is 13 residues. J was trimmed by 12 bases and V by 4 bases; bases with no gene match: 4. CDR3 loop: CASSSYRGLPLHF. The CDR3 DNA sequence: TGTGCCAGCAGTTCCTACAGGGGGCTACCCCTCCACTTT.

V is TRBV28 and J is TRBJ2-1; TRBD2 might be the D (5 bases). The germline V and J ends were trimmed by 3 bases and 0 bases, with 15 bases remaining between them. CDR3 length: 17 amino acids. From germline, CDR1 is MDHEN and CDR2 SYDVKM. The CDR3 DNA is TGTGCCAGCAGTTTGGGTGGGCGGGTAAGCTCCTACAATGAGCAGTTCTTC. Encoded protein: CASSLGGRVSSYNEQFF.

CDR3 bases: TGCGCCAGCAGCCCAGGACAGGGGGCCGCCCTACGTTGGAACACTGAAGCTTTCTTT. Protein: CASSPGQGAALRWNTEAFF. The V and J genes are TRBV5-1 and TRBJ1-1; TRBD1 agrees at 11 bases. The CDR3 consists of 19 residues. CDR1 is SGHRS and CDR2 is YFSETQ in the germline V gene. V lost 4 bases and J lost 1; bases outside the gene matches: 15.